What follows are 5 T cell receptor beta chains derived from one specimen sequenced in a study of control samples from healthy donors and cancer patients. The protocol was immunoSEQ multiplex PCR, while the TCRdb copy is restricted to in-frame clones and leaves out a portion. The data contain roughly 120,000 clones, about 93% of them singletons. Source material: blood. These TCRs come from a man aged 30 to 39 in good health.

In nucleotides, the CDR3 is TGTGCCAGCAGCGCCCGGACAGGGGGCACTGAAGCTTTCTTT. Translating it yields CASSARTGGTEAFF. The genes are TRBV9 and TRBJ1-1; 10 positions agree with TRBD1. V trimming: 3 bases; J trimming: 4 bases; junction bases outside the gene matches: 3. This CDR3 is built from 14 residues. Germline CDR1 is SGDLS and CDR2 is YYNGEE.

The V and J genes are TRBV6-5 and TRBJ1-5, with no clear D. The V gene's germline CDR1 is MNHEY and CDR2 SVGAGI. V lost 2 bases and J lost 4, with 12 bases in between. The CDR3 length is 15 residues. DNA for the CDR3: TGTGCCAGCAGTTACAGCGGGTCGGAGAATCAGCCCCAGCATTTT. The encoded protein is CASSYSGSENQPQHF.

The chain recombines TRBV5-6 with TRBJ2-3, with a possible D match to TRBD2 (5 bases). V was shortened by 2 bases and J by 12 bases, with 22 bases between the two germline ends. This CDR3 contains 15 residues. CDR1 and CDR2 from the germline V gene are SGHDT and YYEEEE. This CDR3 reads CASSLITTSHEGQYF. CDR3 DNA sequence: TGTGCCAGCAGCTTAATTACTACAAGTCATGAGGGACAGTATTTT. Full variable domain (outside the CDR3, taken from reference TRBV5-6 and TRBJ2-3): DAGVTQSPTHLIKTRGQQVTLRCSPKSGHDTVSWYQQALGQGPQFIFQYYEEEERQRGNFPDRFSGHQFPNYSSELNVNALLLGDSALYLCASSLITTSHEGQYFGPGTRLTVL.

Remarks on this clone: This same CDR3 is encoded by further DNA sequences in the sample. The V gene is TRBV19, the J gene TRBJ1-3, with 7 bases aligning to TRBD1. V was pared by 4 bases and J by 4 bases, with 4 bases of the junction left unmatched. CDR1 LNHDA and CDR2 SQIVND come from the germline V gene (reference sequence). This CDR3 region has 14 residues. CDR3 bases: TGTGCCAGTAGTACCGGGACAGCAGGAAACACCATATATTTT. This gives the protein CASSTGTAGNTIYF.

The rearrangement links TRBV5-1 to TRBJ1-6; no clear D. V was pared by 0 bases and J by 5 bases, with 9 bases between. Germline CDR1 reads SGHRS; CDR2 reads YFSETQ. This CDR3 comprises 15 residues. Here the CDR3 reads CASSLVSVHNSPLHF. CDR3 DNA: TGCGCCAGCAGCTTGGTCAGTGTGCATAATTCACCCCTCCACTTT.